What follows are 3 T cell receptor beta chains derived from one specimen sequenced in a study of vaccination effects on CD4 cells after COVID-19. Sequenced by immunoSEQ multiplex PCR; TCRdb stores in-frame clones only, minus some. Among 25,000 to 35,000 clones listed, about 69% were seen once. No antigens are known for them. Before sequencing took place, the ViraFEST assay used viral peptide pools to expand antigen-specific CD4+ T cells. After more than 8 days in culture, the CD4+ T cells were isolated. The person acquired a PCR-confirmed SARS-CoV-2 infection between March and December 2020. The sequencing used CD4+ T cells from PBMCs cultured with a peptide pool, collected before COVID-19 vaccination. The receptors were gathered from a human donor who had a prior SARS-CoV-2 infection.

The chain links TRBV27 to TRBJ1-2; TRBD1 is a possible D gene (6 bases). Germline assignment: CDR1 MNHEY and CDR2 SMNVEV (reference sequence). The CDR3 spans 14 residues. V dropped 8 bases and J dropped 2 bases, with 15 bases sitting between them. This CDR3 reads CASGRGPANYGYTF. As DNA, the CDR3 is TGTGCCAGCGGCAGGGGCCCGGCCAACTATGGCTACACCTTC.

The chain combines TRBV10-2 with TRBJ2-2; either TRBD1 or TRBD2 may fit D (5 bases each). The V gene lost 6 bases and the J gene lost 2 bases, with 13 bases spanning the gap. Germline lookup yields CDR1 WSHSY and CDR2 SAAADI. CDR3 length equals 15 residues. CDR3 sequence reads: CASSDAWDNTGELFF. For the CDR3, the DNA is TGCGCCAGCAGCGACGCGTGGGACAACACCGGGGAGCTGTTTTTT.

The V and J genes are TRBV19 and TRBJ2-3; D is uncertain. Trimming left V 3 bases short and J 0 bases short, with 10 bases between. Germline V gene sequence: CDR1 LNHDA, CDR2 SQIVND (reference sequence). The CDR3 extends over 15 amino acids. In nucleotides, the CDR3 is TGTGCCAGTAGTATGTGGACGGTTAGCACAGATACGCAGTATTTT. This sequence encodes CASSMWTVSTDTQYF.